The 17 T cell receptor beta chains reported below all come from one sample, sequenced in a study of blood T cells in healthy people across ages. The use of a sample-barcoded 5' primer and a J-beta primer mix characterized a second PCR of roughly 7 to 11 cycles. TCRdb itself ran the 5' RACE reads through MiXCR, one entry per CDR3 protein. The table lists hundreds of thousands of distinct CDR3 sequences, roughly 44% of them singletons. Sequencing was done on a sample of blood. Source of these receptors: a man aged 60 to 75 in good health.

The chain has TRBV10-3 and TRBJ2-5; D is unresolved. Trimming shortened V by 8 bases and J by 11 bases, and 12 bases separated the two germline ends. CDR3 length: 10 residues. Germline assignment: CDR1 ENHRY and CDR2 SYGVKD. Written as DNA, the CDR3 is TGTGCCATCGGAAACAATGAGCAGTACTTC. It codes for CAIGNNEQYF.

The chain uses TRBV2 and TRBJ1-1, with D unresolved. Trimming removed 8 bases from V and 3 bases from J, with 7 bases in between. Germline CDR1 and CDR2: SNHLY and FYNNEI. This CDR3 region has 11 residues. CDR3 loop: CASHSYTEAFF. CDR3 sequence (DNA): TGTGCCAGCCACAGCTACACTGAAGCTTTCTTT.

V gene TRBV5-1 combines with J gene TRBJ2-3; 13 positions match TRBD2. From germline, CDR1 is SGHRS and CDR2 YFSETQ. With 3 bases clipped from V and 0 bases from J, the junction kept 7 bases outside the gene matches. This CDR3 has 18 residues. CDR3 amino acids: CASSSGLAGFSSTDTQYF. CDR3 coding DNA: TGCGCCAGCAGCTCGGGACTAGCGGGGTTTTCTAGCACAGATACGCAGTATTTT.

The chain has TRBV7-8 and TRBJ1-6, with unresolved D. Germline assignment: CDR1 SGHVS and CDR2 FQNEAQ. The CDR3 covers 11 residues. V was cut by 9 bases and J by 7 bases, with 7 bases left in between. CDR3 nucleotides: TGTGCCAGTGGTTGGAATTCACCCCTCCACTTT. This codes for CASGWNSPLHF.

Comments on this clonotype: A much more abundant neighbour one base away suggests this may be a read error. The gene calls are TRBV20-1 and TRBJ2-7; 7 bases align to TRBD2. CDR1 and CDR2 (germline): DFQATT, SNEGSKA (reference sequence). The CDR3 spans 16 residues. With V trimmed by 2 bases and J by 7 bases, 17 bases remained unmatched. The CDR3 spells CSARSRLGGSYNEQYF. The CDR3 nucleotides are TGCAGTGCTAGATCCCGCCTGGGGGGGTCCTACAATGAGCAGTACTTC.

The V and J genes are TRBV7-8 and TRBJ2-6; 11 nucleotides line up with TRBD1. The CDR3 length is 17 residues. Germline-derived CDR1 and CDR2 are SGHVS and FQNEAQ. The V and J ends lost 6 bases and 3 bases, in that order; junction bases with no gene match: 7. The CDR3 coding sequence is TGTGCCAGCAGGAGGGGACAGGGGGAAGGTGGGGCCAACGTCCTGACTTTC. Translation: CASRRGQGEGGANVLTF.

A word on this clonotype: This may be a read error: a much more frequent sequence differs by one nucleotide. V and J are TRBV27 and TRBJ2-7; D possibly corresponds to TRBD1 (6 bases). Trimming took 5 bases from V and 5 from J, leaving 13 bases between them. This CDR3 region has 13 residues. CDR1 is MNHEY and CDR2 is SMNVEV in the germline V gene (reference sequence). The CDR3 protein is CASSPRDTNEQYF. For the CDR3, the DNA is TGTGCCAGCAGTCCCAGGGACACCAACGAGCAGTACTTC.

The CDR3: CASSSRQGLNEQFF. For the CDR3, the DNA is TGTGCCAGCAGTTCTCGACAGGGACTCAATGAGCAGTTCTTC. The chain is built from TRBV28 and TRBJ2-1, with D perhaps matching TRBD1 (7 bases). Germline CDR1 reads MDHEN; CDR2 reads SYDVKM. V shed 4 bases and J shed 6 bases, with 13 bases lying between them. The CDR3 has 14 residues.

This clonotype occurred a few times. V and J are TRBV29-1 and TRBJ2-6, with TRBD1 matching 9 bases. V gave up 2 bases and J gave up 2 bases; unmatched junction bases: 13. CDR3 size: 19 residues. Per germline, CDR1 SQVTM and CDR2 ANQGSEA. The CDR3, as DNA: TGCAGCGTTGAAACCCGTGGGGACAGGGTGTCCGCTGGGGCCAACGTCCTGACTTTC. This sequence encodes CSVETRGDRVSAGANVLTF.

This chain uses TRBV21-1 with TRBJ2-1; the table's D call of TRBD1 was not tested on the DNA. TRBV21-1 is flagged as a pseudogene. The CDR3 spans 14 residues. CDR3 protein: CAHRWRGPGNEQFF. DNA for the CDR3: TGTGCCCACCGGTGGAGGGGGCCAGGTAATGAGCAGTTCTTC.

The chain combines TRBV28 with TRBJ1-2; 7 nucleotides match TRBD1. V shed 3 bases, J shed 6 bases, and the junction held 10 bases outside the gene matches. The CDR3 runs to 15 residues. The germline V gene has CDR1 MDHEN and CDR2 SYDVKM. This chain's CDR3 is CASSFGGGAGHGYTF. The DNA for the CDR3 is TGTGCCAGCAGTTTTGGAGGGGGCGCAGGGCATGGCTACACCTTC.

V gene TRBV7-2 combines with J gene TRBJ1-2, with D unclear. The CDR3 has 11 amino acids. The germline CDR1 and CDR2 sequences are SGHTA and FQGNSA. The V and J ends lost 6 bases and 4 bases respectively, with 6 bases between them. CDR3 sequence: CASRRLYGYTF. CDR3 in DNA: TGTGCCAGCAGAAGACTCTATGGCTACACCTTC.

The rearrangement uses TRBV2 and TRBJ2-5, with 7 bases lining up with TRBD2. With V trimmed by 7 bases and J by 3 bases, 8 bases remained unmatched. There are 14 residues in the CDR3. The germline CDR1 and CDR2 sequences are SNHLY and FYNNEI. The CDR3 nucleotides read TGTGCCAGCAAGGGACTAACGGTTAAAGAGACCCAGTACTTC. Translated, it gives CASKGLTVKETQYF.

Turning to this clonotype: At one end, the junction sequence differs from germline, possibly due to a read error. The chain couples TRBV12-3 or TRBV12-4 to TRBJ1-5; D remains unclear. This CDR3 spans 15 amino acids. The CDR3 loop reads CACSLGGSGNQPQHF. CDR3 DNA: TGTGCCTGCAGCCTGGGAGGGTCCGGTAATCAGCCCCAGCATTTT.

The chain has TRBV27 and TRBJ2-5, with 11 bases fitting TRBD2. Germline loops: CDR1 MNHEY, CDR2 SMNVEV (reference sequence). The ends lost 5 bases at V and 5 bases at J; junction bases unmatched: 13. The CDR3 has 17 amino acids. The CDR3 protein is CASSPLNLAGGPETQYF. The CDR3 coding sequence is TGTGCCAGCAGTCCCCTAAATTTAGCGGGGGGGCCGGAGACCCAGTACTTC.

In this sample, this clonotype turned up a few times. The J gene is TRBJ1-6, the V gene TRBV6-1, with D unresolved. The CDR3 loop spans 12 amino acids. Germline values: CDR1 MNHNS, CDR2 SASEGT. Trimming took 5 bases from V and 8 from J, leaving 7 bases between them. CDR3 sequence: CASSSPDSPLHF. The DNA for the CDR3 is TGTGCCAGCAGTTCTCCGGATTCACCCCTCCACTTT.

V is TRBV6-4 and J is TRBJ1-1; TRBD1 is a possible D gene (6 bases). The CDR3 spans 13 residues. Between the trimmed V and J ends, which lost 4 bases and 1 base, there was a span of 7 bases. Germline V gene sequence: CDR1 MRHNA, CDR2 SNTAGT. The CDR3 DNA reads TGTGCCAGCAGTGGGACAGCGAACACTGAAGCTTTCTTT. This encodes CASSGTANTEAFF.